The clone carrying this T cell receptor beta chain is medium-sized within its sample. The sample comes from a study of early T cells in non-severe SARS-CoV-2 infection. Molecules of cDNA were individually given unique molecular identifiers that were attached to them. TCRdb redid the calling of the 5' RACE reads with MiXCR, one entry per CDR3 protein. The data contain around 28,000 distinct CDR3 sequences, roughly 5.3% of them seen just once; the ten biggest clones take up 4.5%. V was trimmed by 0 bases and J by 4 bases, leaving 6 bases between them. CDR1 is MNHEY and CDR2 is SVGAGI in the germline V gene. The CDR3 extends over 13 amino acids.

The chain employs TRBV6-5 and TRBJ1-2; weak D call: TRBD1 (5 bases). The sequenced sample was whole blood. The origin of this receptor is an adult who was a healthcare worker with PCR-confirmed SARS-CoV-2 infection or an uninfected control (not recorded which). This CDR3 is CASSYSTVYGYTF. As DNA, the CDR3 is TGTGCCAGCAGTTACTCGACAGTCTATGGCTACACCTTC.